This T cell receptor (beta chain) was recovered during a study of blood T cell repertoires in COVID-19. At the level of the study: Some COVID-19 samples were acute and others convalescent; all came from the United States, Italy and Spain. Nucleic acid was either cDNA or gDNA, and it came from T cells, B-cell-depleted T cells, or PBMCs.

In the source study's methods: Scientists estimated how many nucleated cells there were by amplifying reference gene primers. Sequencing was performed with immunoSEQ multiplex PCR; in TCRdb, only in-frame clones are kept and a portion is missing. V, J and clone size derive from that table, while D and trimming were established from the DNA sequence. The table lists roughly 70,000 clones, around 87% of them singletons. CDR1 and CDR2 from the germline V gene are SGHTS and YDEGEE. The CDR3 is 17 residues long. Germline trimming cut 4 bases from V and 6 bases from J; bases unmatched to any gene: 10. The genes are TRBV5-8 and TRBJ2-6; 10 bases agree with TRBD1. The source of this sequence is a man over 45 with active COVID-19. Specimen: peripheral blood. Written as DNA, the CDR3 is TGTGCCAGCAGCACTGGACAGGGGGGGAGTTCGGCCAACGTCCTGACTTTC. Its translation: CASSTGQGGSSANVLTF.